Shown below are 23 T cell receptor beta chains from a single sample sequenced in a study of blood T cell repertoires in COVID-19. Assay used: immunoSEQ multiplex PCR; TCRdb lists only in-frame clones, some missing. The table has 260,000 or so clones, over 80% seen once. Sequencing was done on a sample of PBMCs or T cells enriched from blood (not recorded which). The source is a woman under 40 with acute COVID-19.

This clone occurred once. The chain links TRBV15 to TRBJ1-5; D is undetermined. The germline gives CDR1 LNHNV, CDR2 YYDKDF (reference sequence). The CDR3 loop spans 14 amino acids. V lost 4 bases, J lost 0 bases, and 7 bases lay in between. The CDR3 sequence: CATSNRDSNQPQHF. The CDR3 nucleotides are TGTGCCACCAGCAACAGAGATAGCAATCAGCCCCAGCATTTT.

The chain has TRBV5-1 and TRBJ1-1; 9 bases fit TRBD1. This CDR3 is 12 amino acids long. Germline V lookup: CDR1 SGHRS, CDR2 YFSETQ. The V and J ends lost 4 bases and 11 bases, in that order; junction bases with no gene match: 6. The CDR3 is CASSPDRGEAFF. The CDR3 region has the DNA TGCGCCAGCAGCCCGGACAGGGGTGAGGCTTTCTTT.

V usage is TRBV6-5 and J usage is TRBJ1-1; D is possibly TRBD1 (5 bases). Germline V gives CDR1 MNHEY, CDR2 SVGAGI. V gave up 1 base and J gave up 3 bases, with 12 bases separating them. The CDR3 extends over 15 amino acids. CDR3 sequence (DNA): TGTGCCAGCAGTTACTGGGGGGGAAGTGACACTGAAGCTTTCTTT. Protein: CASSYWGGSDTEAFF.

The chain has TRBV21-1 and TRBJ1-2; TRBD1, the D gene given by the table, was not confirmed from the DNA. TRBV21-1 is a documented pseudogene. This CDR3 is 15 amino acids long. The CDR3 DNA reads TGTGCCAGCAGAACCACTCAGGGAAGGGACTATGGCTACACCTTC. Its translation is CASRTTQGRDYGYTF.

This sequence joins TRBV18 and TRBJ1-2; D perhaps matches TRBD1 (5 bases). V was clipped by 2 bases and J by 2 bases, with 12 bases between them. This CDR3 spans 15 amino acids. Germline V gene sequence: CDR1 KGHSH, CDR2 LQKENI. CDR3 in DNA: TGTGCCAGCTCACCAGGGGCCAGAGAAAACTATGGCTACACCTTC. Protein product: CASSPGARENYGYTF.

This clone appeared once. The chain carries TRBV20-1 and TRBJ1-2; D is undetermined. Germline-derived CDR1 and CDR2 are DFQATT and SNEGSKA (reference sequence). Trimming stripped 1 base from V and 6 bases from J, with 6 bases between. The CDR3 totals 11 residues. The CDR3 DNA follows: TGCAGTGCTAGAGGACTCGATGGCTACACCTTC. Its protein product is CSARGLDGYTF.

The chain joins TRBV6-5 to TRBJ1-6; 10 positions agree with TRBD1. The germline V gene has CDR1 MNHEY and CDR2 SVGAGI. After removal of 6 bases from V and 9 bases from J, the junction contained 5 bases not matched to a gene. The CDR3 contains 14 residues. CDR3 in amino acids: CASRGQGFISPLHF. The CDR3 nucleotides read TGTGCCAGCAGGGGACAGGGGTTTATTTCACCCCTCCACTTT.

The chain employs TRBV28 and TRBJ2-1, with 9 bases fitting TRBD1. Germline-derived CDR1 and CDR2 are MDHEN and SYDVKM. This CDR3 is 13 amino acids long. Trimming at V came to 4 bases and at J to 9 bases, leaving 4 bases not matched to a gene. The CDR3 loop reads CASSSGQGSEQFF. The CDR3 DNA reads TGTGCCAGCAGTTCCGGACAGGGGAGTGAGCAGTTCTTC. Full variable domain (outside the CDR3, taken from reference TRBV28 and TRBJ2-1): DVKVTQSSRYLVKRTGEKVFLECVQDMDHENMFWYRQDPGLGLRLIYFSYDVKMKEKGDIPEGYSVSREKKERFSLILESASTNQTSMYLCASSSGQGSEQFFGPGTRLTVL.

In the case of this clone: The sample holds other DNA sequences that translate to the same CDR3. CDR3 in DNA: TGCGCCAGCAGCTTGGAAGGGGCAAACACTGAAGCTTTCTTT. It is translated as CASSLEGANTEAFF. V is TRBV5-1 and J is TRBJ1-1, with D possibly being TRBD1 (5 bases). Germline CDR1 reads SGHRS; CDR2 reads YFSETQ. Trimming shortened V by 0 bases and J by 2 bases, and 8 bases separated the two germline ends. This CDR3 has 14 residues.

In its sample, this clone was seen a few times. The chain uses TRBV18 and TRBJ1-6; a possible D gene is TRBD1 (6 bases). Trimming took off 6 bases at V and 7 bases at J, with 13 bases between the two ends. This CDR3 is 14 amino acids long. The V gene's germline CDR1 is KGHSH and CDR2 LQKENI. The CDR3 DNA reads as TGTGCCAGCTCGCAGGGGTATGGGAATTCACCCCTCCACTTT. Residues: CASSQGYGNSPLHF.

The gene calls are TRBV6-5 and TRBJ1-1; TRBD1 aligns across 9 bases. The CDR3 has 13 residues. Trimming at V came to 2 bases and at J to 13 bases, leaving 8 bases not matched to a gene. Germline V CDR1 and CDR2: MNHEY, SVGAGI. The chain's CDR3 is CASSYEWDREGFF. The CDR3 bases are TGTGCCAGCAGTTACGAATGGGACAGGGAGGGTTTCTTT.

This rearrangement joins TRBV24-1 to TRBJ2-1; 9 bases line up with TRBD2. V lost 6 bases and J lost 6; bases outside the gene matches: 5. Germline CDR1 KGHDR, CDR2 SFDVKD. The length of the CDR3 is 14 residues. CDR3 coding DNA: TGTGCCACCAGTAGCCTAGCGGGGCCCAATGAGCAGTTCTTC. Its translation is CATSSLAGPNEQFF.

This clone has only one observation. Written as DNA, the CDR3 is TGTGCCAGTAGTCCGTTAGCGGGGGGGCCTGATGAGCAGTTCTTC. Translated: CASSPLAGGPDEQFF. The chain joins TRBV19 to TRBJ2-1; 11 bases are a match to TRBD2. This CDR3 is 15 amino acids long. The germline CDR1 and CDR2 sequences are LNHDA and SQIVND (reference sequence). Unmatched junction bases numbered 8, after V lost 5 bases and J lost 8 bases.

The chain joins TRBV12-5 to TRBJ1-6; no definite D call. This CDR3 spans 14 amino acids. V was clipped by 7 bases and J by 0 bases, with 7 bases between them. Per the germline V gene, CDR1 is LGHNT and CDR2 is FRNRAP. The CDR3 region is CASAKPSYNSPLHF. CDR3 sequence (DNA): TGTGCTAGTGCCAAGCCCTCCTATAATTCACCCCTCCACTTT.

The chain links TRBV6-5 to TRBJ1-5; the D is unclear. CDR3 size: 14 residues. Germline CDR1 is MNHEY and CDR2 is SVGAGI. The V gene lost 5 bases and the J gene lost 1 base, with 9 bases spanning the gap. The CDR3 region has the DNA TGTGCCAGCAGTCCCGGTTTAAGCAATCAGCCCCAGCATTTT. Translated, it gives CASSPGLSNQPQHF.

The rearrangement joins TRBV15 to TRBJ2-1; 7 nucleotides agree with TRBD2. This CDR3 comprises 16 residues. The germline V gene has CDR1 LNHNV and CDR2 YYDKDF (reference sequence). After removal of 2 bases from V and 6 bases from J, the junction contained 10 bases not matched to a gene. The CDR3 sequence: CATSRRERGRPNEQFF. Here the CDR3 DNA reads TGTGCCACCAGCAGACGGGAGCGGGGCCGGCCCAATGAGCAGTTCTTC.

This chain uses TRBV27 with TRBJ2-7, with D tentatively TRBD1 (6 bases). From germline, CDR1 is MNHEY and CDR2 SMNVEV (reference sequence). This CDR3 comprises 13 residues. V was clipped by 3 bases and J by 2 bases, with 8 bases between them. CDR3: CASSFQGTYEQYF. CDR3 nucleotide sequence: TGTGCCAGCAGTTTTCAGGGGACCTACGAGCAGTACTTC.

This chain connects TRBV24-1 to TRBJ1-5; TRBD1 matches 10 bases. Germline lookup yields CDR1 KGHDR and CDR2 SFDVKD. The J segment lost 4 bases and the V segment lost 4 bases, leaving 6 bases of the junction unmatched. There are 16 residues in the CDR3. The CDR3 spells CATSEPGQGSNQPQHF. The CDR3 region has the DNA TGTGCCACCAGTGAACCGGGACAGGGGTCGAATCAGCCCCAGCATTTT.

CDR3 residues: CSANLNNEQFF. CDR3 in DNA: TGCAGTGCTAATCTAAACAATGAGCAGTTCTTC. The chain joins TRBV20-1 to TRBJ2-1, with unresolved D. The V gene lost 4 bases and the J gene lost 5 bases, with 6 bases spanning the gap. Germline V gives CDR1 DFQATT, CDR2 SNEGSKA (reference sequence). CDR3 length: 11 residues.

The chain carries TRBV10-1 and TRBJ1-5, with D unclear. The CDR3 contains 13 residues. CDR1 and CDR2 from the germline V gene are WNHNN and SYGVQD (reference sequence). Trimming left V 4 bases short and J 2 bases short, with 6 bases between. The CDR3 loop reads CASSAGGNQPQHF. DNA of the CDR3: TGCGCCAGCAGTGCAGGCGGCAATCAGCCCCAGCATTTT.

V usage is TRBV7-6 and J usage is TRBJ2-4, with 7 bases lining up with TRBD1. The CDR3 covers 15 residues. The germline CDR1 and CDR2 sequences are SGHVS and FNYEAQ. V shed 5 bases and J 5 bases; nucleotides not matched to a gene: 9. CDR3 amino acids: CASSTRQGPQNIQYF. CDR3 nucleotide sequence: TGTGCCAGCAGCACCCGACAGGGACCCCAAAACATTCAGTACTTC.

The chain employs TRBV5-1 and TRBJ2-2; D is uncertain. The germline V gene has CDR1 SGHRS and CDR2 YFSETQ. V shed 2 bases and J shed 0 bases, with 8 bases lying between them. The length of the CDR3 is 15 residues. The CDR3 loop reads CASSFRQANTGELFF. CDR3 DNA: TGCGCCAGCAGCTTTCGGCAGGCGAACACCGGGGAGCTGTTTTTT. Filled out from reference TRBV5-1 and TRBJ2-2, the complete variable domain reads KAGVTQTPRYLIKTRGQQVTLSCSPISGHRSVSWYQQTPGQGLQFLFEYFSETQRNKGNFPGRFSGRQFSNSRSEMNVSTLELGDSALYLCASSFRQANTGELFFGEGSRLTVL.

The chain couples TRBV30 to TRBJ2-7; 8 nucleotides match TRBD2. This CDR3 comprises 13 residues. Germline CDR1 is GTSNPN and CDR2 is SVGIG (reference sequence). V dropped 2 bases and J dropped 4; count of bases not matched to a gene: 4. The CDR3 region has the DNA TGTGCCTGGAGTTCGGGGGGGATTTACGAGCAGTACTTC. This codes for CAWSSGGIYEQYF.